The entry that follows covers one TCR beta chain sequence. This clonotype was detected once. Its antigen is still unknown. No much larger clone is present one base from it, and per-base qualities are unavailable. One read alone is weak evidence. Flow cytometry had shown CD8+CD57+ cell expansion in the patients selected for sequencing. All patients had severe acquired aplastic anemia diagnosed by International Study of Aplastic Anemia and Agranulocytosis and Camitta criteria. No patient had received any therapy when blood was sampled. The study deep-sequenced TCR repertoires of sorted CD4+ and CD8+ blood T cells from severe aplastic anemia patients and healthy subjects. Patients were enrolled in the USA under clinicaltrials.gov protocols 00001620, 01623167, 00001397, 00071045, 00081523 and 00961064. Ficoll-Paque density gradient centrifugation was used to isolate peripheral blood mononuclear cells. CD4+ and CD8+ T cells were sorted by FACS or magnetic beads before DNA extraction.

This record comes from a study of CD8+CD57+ T cells in acquired aplastic anemia (dated by TCRdb to 2016 to 2018). About the study as a whole: Extracted DNA from sorted CD4+ and CD8+ cells averaged around 3.2 ug, ranging from roughly 0.17 to 27.4 ug. A CD8+CD57+ expansion meant a frequency higher than the mean frequency seen in healthy subjects.

The full study reports these points: CD8+ Simpson's diversity did not differ significantly between patients and healthy controls (P=0.060). About 29 CD8+ CDR3 sequences were found to be shared between patients and controls, but these sequences appeared to be highly expressed in patients and within the immunodominant clones of the patients.

Genomic DNA was used as template for profiling of TCR beta VDJ combinations and CDR3 sequences. An Illumina HiSeq 2000 was the platform used for TCR repertoire sequencing. Per the original workflow: TRBV/TRBJ rearrangement plots, CDR3 size and DJ length profiles, and Simpson's diversity index were used to assess repertoires. The most abundant DNA sequence in the deep sequencing data was defined as the immunodominant clone. CDR3 amino acid sequences were checked for sharing between subjects and were compared against published repertoires and the VDJdb database. Using fastp trimming at Q25 and MiXCR clonotype assembly, TCRdb reanalyzed the public sequencing data and kept in-frame beta chains. All rows with the same CDR3 protein become a single entry with the most common DNA and genes. For this entry, the V and J calls and clone size follow TCRdb and not the study's own pipeline. The sample table shows approximately 250,000 distinct CDR3 sequences, and 65% to 90% are seen once. 40% to 50% of the sample belongs to the ten largest clones.

V and J are truncated by 5 bases and 11 bases respectively, leaving an intervening sequence of 20 bases. The CDR3 runs 14 residues from the cysteine to the phenylalanine. Just the 42-base CDR3 DNA is kept, in frame starting at base 1. CDR1 LNHNV and CDR2 YYDKDF were looked up in the germline V gene (reference sequence). The chain employs TRBV15 and TRBJ2-3; the D gene is possibly TRBD1 or TRBD2, each agreeing over 5 bases. The clonotype comes from a human donor with aplastic anemia. The specimen was sorted CD4+, CD8+, or CD8+CD57+ T cells (not recorded which) from PBMCs. The nucleotides are TGTGCCACCAGCGGCCGGGGCACCCGCTATGAGCAGTATTTT. Translated, it reads CATSGRGTRYEQYF.